Listed here is a single TCR beta chain. This entry comes from a study of shared clonotypes between healthy human individuals. V was clipped by 6 bases and J by 0 bases, with 9 bases between them. From germline, CDR1 is MNHEY and CDR2 SVGAGI. CDR3 length: 13 amino acids. The DNA input per sorted-subset replicate PCR was about 0.2 ug, corresponding to tens of thousands of T cell genomes. The table came from immunoSEQ multiplex PCR; TCRdb's copy has only in-frame clones and leaves some out. Of 2.5 million or so clones in the sample, about 92% were seen once. CD4+ cell separation produced CD45RA+ naive and CD45RA-negative memory subsets.

Sequencing was carried out using naive CD4+ T cells sorted from blood. Regarding subset: CD45RA+ positively selected. The clonotype originates from a man aged 18 to 29 in good health. The chain combines TRBV6-5 with TRBJ2-7; the D is unclear. The CDR3 region has the DNA TGTGCCAGCAGCGCCCACGGCTCCTACGAGCAGTACTTC. Encoded protein: CASSAHGSYEQYF.